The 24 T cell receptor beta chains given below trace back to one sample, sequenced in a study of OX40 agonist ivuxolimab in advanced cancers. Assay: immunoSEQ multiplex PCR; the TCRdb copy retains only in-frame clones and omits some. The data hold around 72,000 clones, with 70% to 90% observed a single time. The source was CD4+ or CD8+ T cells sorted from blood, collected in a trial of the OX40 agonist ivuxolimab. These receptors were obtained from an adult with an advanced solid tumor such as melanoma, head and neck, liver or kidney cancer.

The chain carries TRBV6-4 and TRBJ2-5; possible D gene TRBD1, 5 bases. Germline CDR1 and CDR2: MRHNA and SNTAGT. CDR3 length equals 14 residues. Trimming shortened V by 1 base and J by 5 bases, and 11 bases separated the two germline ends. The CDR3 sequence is CASSDLGAPETQYF. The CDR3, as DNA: TGTGCCAGCAGTGACTTAGGGGCACCCGAGACCCAGTACTTC.

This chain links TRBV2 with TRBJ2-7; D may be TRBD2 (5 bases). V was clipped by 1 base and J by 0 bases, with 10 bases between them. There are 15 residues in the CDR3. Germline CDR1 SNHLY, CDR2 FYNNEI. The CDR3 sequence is CASSEGAVLSYEQYF. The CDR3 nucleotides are TGTGCCAGCAGTGAAGGAGCGGTCCTCTCCTACGAGCAGTACTTC.

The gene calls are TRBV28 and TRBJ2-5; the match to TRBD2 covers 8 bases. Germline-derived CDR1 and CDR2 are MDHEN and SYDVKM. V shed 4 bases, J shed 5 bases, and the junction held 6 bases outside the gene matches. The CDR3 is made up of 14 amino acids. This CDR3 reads CASSSGLVSETQYF. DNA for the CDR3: TGTGCCAGCAGTTCGGGACTAGTCTCCGAGACCCAGTACTTC.

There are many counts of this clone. The CDR3: CASRDGTNPYEQYF. Here the CDR3 DNA reads TGTGCCAGCAGAGACGGGACGAACCCCTACGAGCAGTACTTC. The chain has TRBV2 and TRBJ2-7; either TRBD1 or TRBD2 may supply D (5 bases each). Trimming removed 6 bases from V and 2 bases from J, with 14 bases in between. CDR3 length: 14 amino acids. Germline CDR1 reads SNHLY; CDR2 reads FYNNEI.

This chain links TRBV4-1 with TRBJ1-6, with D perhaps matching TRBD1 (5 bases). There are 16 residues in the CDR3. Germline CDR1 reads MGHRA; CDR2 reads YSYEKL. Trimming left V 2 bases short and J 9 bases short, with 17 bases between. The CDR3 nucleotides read TGCGCCAGCAGCCAAACTCACCTCCTAAGGGGTTCACCCCTCCACTTT. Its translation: CASSQTHLLRGSPLHF.

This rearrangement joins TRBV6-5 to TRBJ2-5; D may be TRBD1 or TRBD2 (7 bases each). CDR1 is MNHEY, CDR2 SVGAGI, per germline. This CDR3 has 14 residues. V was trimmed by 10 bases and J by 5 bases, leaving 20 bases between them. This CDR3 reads CATQGGRARETQYF. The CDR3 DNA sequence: TGTGCCACTCAGGGGGGGAGGGCCCGGGAGACCCAGTACTTC.

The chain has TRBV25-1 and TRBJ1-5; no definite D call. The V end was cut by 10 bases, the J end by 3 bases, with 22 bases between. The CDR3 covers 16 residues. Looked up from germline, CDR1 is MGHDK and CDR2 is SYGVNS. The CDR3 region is CATFRATCVFNQPQHF. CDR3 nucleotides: TGTGCCACATTTCGGGCAACCTGTGTTTTCAATCAGCCCCAGCATTTT.

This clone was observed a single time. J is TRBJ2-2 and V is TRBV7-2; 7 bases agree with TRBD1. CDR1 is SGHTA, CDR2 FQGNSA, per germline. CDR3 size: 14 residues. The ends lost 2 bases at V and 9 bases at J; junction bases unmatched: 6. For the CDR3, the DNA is TGTGCCAGCAGCTTAAGGCGGACAGGCAGGGAGCTGTTTTTT. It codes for CASSLRRTGRELFF.

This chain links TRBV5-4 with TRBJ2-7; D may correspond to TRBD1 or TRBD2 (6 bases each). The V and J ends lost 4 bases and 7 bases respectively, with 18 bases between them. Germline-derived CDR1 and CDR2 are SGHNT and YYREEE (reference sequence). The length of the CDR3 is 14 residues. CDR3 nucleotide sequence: TGTGCCAGCAGCGTCCCGGGGGCGTTCGCAGAGCAGTACTTC. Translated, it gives CASSVPGAFAEQYF.

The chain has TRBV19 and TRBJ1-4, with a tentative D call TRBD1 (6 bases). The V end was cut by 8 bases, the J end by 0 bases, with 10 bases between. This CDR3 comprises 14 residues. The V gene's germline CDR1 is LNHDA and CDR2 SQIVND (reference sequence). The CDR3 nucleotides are TGTGCCAGTCAGGGGACCCCAACTAATGAAAAACTGTTTTTT. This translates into CASQGTPTNEKLFF.

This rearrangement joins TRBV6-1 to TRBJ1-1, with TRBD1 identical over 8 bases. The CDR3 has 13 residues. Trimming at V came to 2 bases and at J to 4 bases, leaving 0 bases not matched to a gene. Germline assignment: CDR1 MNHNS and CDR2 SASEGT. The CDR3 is CASSEQGATEAFF. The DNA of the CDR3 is TGTGCCAGCAGTGAACAGGGGGCCACTGAAGCTTTCTTT.

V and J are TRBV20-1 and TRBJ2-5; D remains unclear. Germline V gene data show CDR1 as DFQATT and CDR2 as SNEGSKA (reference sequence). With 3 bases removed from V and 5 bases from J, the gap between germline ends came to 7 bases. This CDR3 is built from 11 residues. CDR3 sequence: CSASPRETQYF. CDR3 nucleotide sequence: TGCAGTGCTAGTCCCCGTGAGACCCAGTACTTC.

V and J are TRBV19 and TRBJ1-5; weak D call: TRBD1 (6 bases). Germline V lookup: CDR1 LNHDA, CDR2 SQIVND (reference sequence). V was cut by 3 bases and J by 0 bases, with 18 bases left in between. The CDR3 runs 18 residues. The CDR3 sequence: CASSIQPGHKYSNQPQHF. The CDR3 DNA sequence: TGTGCCAGTAGTATTCAACCGGGACACAAATATAGCAATCAGCCCCAGCATTTT.

Here the CDR3 reads CASSLFPGQTYEQYF. The CDR3 region has the DNA TGTGCCAGCAGCTTGTTTCCGGGACAAACCTACGAGCAGTACTTC. V and J are TRBV5-4 and TRBJ2-7; the D gene is possibly TRBD1 (6 bases). V dropped 1 base and J dropped 2 bases, with 13 bases sitting between them. Germline V gene data show CDR1 as SGHNT and CDR2 as YYREEE (reference sequence). The CDR3 runs to 15 residues.

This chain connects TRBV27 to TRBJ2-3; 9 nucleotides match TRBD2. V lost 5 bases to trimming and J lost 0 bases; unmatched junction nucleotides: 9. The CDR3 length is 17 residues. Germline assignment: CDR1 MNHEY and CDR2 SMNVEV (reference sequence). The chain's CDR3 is CASSISSSGVSTDTQYF. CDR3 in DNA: TGTGCCAGCAGTATTTCATCTAGCGGGGTTAGCACAGATACGCAGTATTTT.

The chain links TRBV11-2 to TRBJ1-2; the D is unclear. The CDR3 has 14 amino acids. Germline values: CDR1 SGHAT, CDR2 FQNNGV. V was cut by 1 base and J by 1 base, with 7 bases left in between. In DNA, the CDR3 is TGTGCCAGCAGCTTAGTCCGCAATAACTATGGCTACACCTTC. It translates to CASSLVRNNYGYTF.

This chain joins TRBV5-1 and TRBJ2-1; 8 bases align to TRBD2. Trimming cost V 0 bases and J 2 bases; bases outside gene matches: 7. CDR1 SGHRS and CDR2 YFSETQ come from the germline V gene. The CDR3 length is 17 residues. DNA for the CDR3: TGCGCCAGCAGCTTGGAGGCTCGGGGGGGAACCTACAATGAGCAGTTCTTC. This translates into CASSLEARGGTYNEQFF.

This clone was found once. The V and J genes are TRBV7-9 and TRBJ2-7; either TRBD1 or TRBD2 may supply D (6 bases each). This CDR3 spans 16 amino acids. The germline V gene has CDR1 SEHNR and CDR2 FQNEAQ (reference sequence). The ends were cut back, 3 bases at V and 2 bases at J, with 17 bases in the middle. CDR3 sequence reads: CASSLTGAPQAYEQYF. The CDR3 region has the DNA TGTGCCAGCAGCTTGACGGGGGCACCCCAGGCCTACGAGCAGTACTTC.

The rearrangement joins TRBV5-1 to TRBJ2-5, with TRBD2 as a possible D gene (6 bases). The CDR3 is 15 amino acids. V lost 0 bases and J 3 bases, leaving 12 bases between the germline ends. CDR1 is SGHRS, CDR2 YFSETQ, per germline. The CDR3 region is CASSLGAGKEETQYF. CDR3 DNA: TGCGCCAGCAGCTTGGGGGCGGGAAAAGAAGAGACCCAGTACTTC.

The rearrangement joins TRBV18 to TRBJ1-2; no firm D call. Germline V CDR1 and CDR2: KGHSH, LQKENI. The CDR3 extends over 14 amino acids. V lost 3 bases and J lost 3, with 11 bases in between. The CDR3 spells CASSPTPADYGYTF. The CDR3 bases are TGTGCCAGCTCACCTACCCCGGCGGACTATGGCTACACCTTC.

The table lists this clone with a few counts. CDR3 sequence (DNA): TGTGCCAGCTTTTCGGCTAGCTACGAGCAGTACTTC. Amino acids: CASFSASYEQYF. This chain uses TRBV27 with TRBJ2-7; no reliable D call. The germline CDR1 and CDR2 sequences are MNHEY and SMNVEV (reference sequence). Trimming pared 8 bases from V and 3 bases from J, leaving 11 bases between. CDR3 size: 12 residues.

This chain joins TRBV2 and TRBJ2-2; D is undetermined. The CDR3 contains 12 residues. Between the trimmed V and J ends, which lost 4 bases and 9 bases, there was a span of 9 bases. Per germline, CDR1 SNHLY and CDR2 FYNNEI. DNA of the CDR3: TGTGCCAGCAGTGTGTCCGGACGGGAGCTGTTTTTT. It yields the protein CASSVSGRELFF.

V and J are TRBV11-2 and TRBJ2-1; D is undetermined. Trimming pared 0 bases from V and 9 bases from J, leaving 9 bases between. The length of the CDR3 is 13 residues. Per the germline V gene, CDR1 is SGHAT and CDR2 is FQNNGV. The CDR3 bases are TGTGCCAGCAGCTTAGATGGTCCCCCTGAGCAGTTCTTC. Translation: CASSLDGPPEQFF.

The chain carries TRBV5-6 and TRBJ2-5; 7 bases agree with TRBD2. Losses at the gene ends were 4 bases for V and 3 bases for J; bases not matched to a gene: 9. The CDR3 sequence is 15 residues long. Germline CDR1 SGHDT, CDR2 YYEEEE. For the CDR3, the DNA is TGTGCCAGCAGCACCGGGCCTGGGGGGGAAGAGACCCAGTACTTC. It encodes CASSTGPGGEETQYF. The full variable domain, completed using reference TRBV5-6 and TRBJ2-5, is DAGVTQSPTHLIKTRGQQVTLRCSPKSGHDTVSWYQQALGQGPQFIFQYYEEEERQRGNFPDRFSGHQFPNYSSELNVNALLLGDSALYLCASSTGPGGEETQYFGPGTRLLVL.